This T cell receptor beta chain was recovered during a study of CD8 T cells in ankylosing spondylitis. Study results and limitations: The authors found the disease-linked clones to be CD8+ and relatively rare in peripheral blood. What seemed typical of ankylosing spondylitis blood was a TCR beta motif built from under 10 highly homologous variants. Earlier studies detected some motif variants in reactive arthritis synovial fluid and blood.

Preparation of TCR beta libraries was done by quantitative 5'-RACE with molecular barcodes. TCRdb ran MiXCR on the 5' RACE reads and lists one entry per CDR3 protein. The sample consists of over 700,000 distinct CDR3 sequences, roughly 20% of them appearing once. This clonotype showed up many times. The antigen is undetermined. Germline-derived CDR1 and CDR2 are DFQATT and SNEGSKA (reference sequence). The junction had 11 bases not matched to a gene; V was cut back by 2 bases and J by 5 bases. This CDR3 is 15 amino acids long. The V gene is TRBV20-1, the J gene TRBJ2-7, with 8 bases that match TRBD2. The clonotype was recovered from a male donor with ankylosing spondylitis. Sequenced material: blood, either unsorted or a sorted T cell fraction (not recorded which). This CDR3 is CSARPRGAGDDEQYF. CDR3 nucleotides: TGCAGTGCTAGACCCCGGGGAGCGGGAGACGACGAGCAGTACTTC.